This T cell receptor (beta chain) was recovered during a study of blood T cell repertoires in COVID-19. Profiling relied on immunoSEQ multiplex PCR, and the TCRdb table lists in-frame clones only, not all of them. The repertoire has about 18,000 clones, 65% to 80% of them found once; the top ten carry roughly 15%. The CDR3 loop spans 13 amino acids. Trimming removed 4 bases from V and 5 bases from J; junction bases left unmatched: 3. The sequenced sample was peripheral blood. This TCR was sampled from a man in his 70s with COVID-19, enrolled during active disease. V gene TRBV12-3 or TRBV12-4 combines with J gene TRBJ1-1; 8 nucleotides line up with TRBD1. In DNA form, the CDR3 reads TGTGCCAGCAGTTACAGGGGGAGGACTGAAGCTTTCTTT. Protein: CASSYRGRTEAFF.